The 8 T cell receptor beta chains below come from one sample, sequenced in a study of T cells in Graves' hyperthyroidism and ophthalmopathy. Using RNA transcripts as the source, TCR beta CDR3 regions were amplified. The HTBI primer set served for first-round RT-PCR of the TCR CDR3. TCRdb reprocessed the multiplex PCR reads via MiXCR and lists one record per CDR3 protein. This sample has about 380,000 distinct CDR3 sequences; 15% to 20% occur once, and the top ten carry 40% to 45%. Input material: blood. Receptor source: a man between 18 and 29 years old with Graves' ophthalmopathy.

At least ten counts were recorded for this clonotype. This chain links TRBV7-3 with TRBJ1-6, with D maybe TRBD1 (5 bases). The CDR3 loop spans 15 amino acids. With 1 base removed from V and 7 bases from J, the gap between germline ends came to 11 bases. The germline V gene has CDR1 SGHTA and CDR2 FQGTGA. The CDR3 sequence: CASSLKGRENSPLHF. CDR3 nucleotides: TGTGCCAGCAGCTTAAAAGGCAGGGAAAATTCACCCCTCCACTTT.

This clonotype was picked up many times. The chain recombines TRBV7-9 with TRBJ2-3; D uncertain. Deletions cut 0 bases from V and 0 bases from J, with 4 bases between. The CDR3 spans 14 residues. The germline V gene encodes CDR1 SEHNR and CDR2 FQNEAQ (reference sequence). The CDR3 is CASSLADSTDTQYF. CDR3 DNA sequence: TGTGCCAGCAGCTTAGCCGATAGCACAGATACGCAGTATTTT.

CDR3 loop: CASNHQVFMGEKLFF. DNA for the CDR3: TGTGCCAGCAACCATCAGGTCTTTATGGGTGAAAAACTGTTTTTT. The chain combines TRBV7-3 with TRBJ1-4; no definite D call. Germline CDR1 reads SGHTA; CDR2 reads FQGTGA. CDR3 length: 15 amino acids. Trimming removed 7 bases at V and 7 bases at J, with 19 bases between.

This chain links TRBV20-1 with TRBJ2-2; D ambiguous. V shed 0 bases and J shed 5 bases, with 16 bases lying between them. This CDR3 spans 16 amino acids. Germline CDR1 is DFQATT and CDR2 is SNEGSKA (reference sequence). Here the CDR3 reads CSARDRQDGETGELFF. The CDR3 DNA follows: TGCAGTGCTAGAGATCGGCAAGACGGAGAGACCGGGGAGCTGTTTTTT.

This sequence joins TRBV9 and TRBJ2-2; either TRBD1 or TRBD2 may fit D (5 bases each). Looked up from germline, CDR1 is SGDLS and CDR2 is YYNGEE. Deletions cut 0 bases from V and 6 bases from J, with 9 bases between. The length of the CDR3 is 14 residues. CDR3 in DNA: TGTGCCAGCAGCGTAGTGGGACCGCCCGGGGAGCTGTTTTTT. Translation gives CASSVVGPPGELFF. Complete variable domain (other parts from reference TRBV9 and TRBJ2-2): DSGVTQTPKHLITATGQRVTLRCSPRSGDLSVYWYQQSLDQGLQFLIQYYNGEERAKGNILERFSAQQFPDLHSELNLSSLELGDSALYFCASSVVGPPGELFFGEGSRLTVL.

At least ten counts were recorded for this clonotype. The chain couples TRBV7-9 to TRBJ2-5, with D maybe TRBD2 (5 bases). This CDR3 region has 15 residues. V was cut by 5 bases and J by 1 base, with 14 bases left in between. The germline CDR1 and CDR2 sequences are SEHNR and FQNEAQ (reference sequence). The CDR3 nucleotides are TGTGCCAGCAGCCGGTCGGCGGGTGTCCAAGAGACCCAGTACTTC. Encoded protein: CASSRSAGVQETQYF.

The rearrangement uses TRBV25-1 and TRBJ1-3; D might be TRBD1 (6 bases). The V end lost 6 bases, the J end lost 2 bases, and 11 bases lay between the germline ends. The CDR3 contains 14 residues. Germline lookup yields CDR1 MGHDK and CDR2 SYGVNS. CDR3 sequence (DNA): TGTGCCAGCAGCGAGACAGGTACTGGAAACACCATATATTTT. Residues: CASSETGTGNTIYF.

Ten or more counts support this clonotype. V gene TRBV13 combines with J gene TRBJ1-1, with 7 bases aligning to TRBD1. V lost 5 bases to trimming and J lost 6 bases; unmatched junction nucleotides: 12. Germline lookup yields CDR1 PRHDT and CDR2 FYEKMQ (reference sequence). This CDR3 is built from 15 residues. The CDR3 DNA is TGTGCCAGCAGCACGCGAACCGGGACAGCACCTGAAGCTTTCTTT. It is translated as CASSTRTGTAPEAFF.